The T cell receptor beta chain under discussion was sequenced for a study of identical twins. In this sample, this clonotype turned up many times. TCRdb itself ran the 5' RACE reads through MiXCR, one entry per CDR3 protein. In the table there are hundreds of thousands of distinct CDR3 sequences, around 6.1% of which are singletons. This CDR3 contains 15 residues. Germline CDR1 and CDR2: SGHDT and YYEEEE. V shed 5 bases and J shed 4 bases, with 17 bases lying between them. The rearrangement uses TRBV5-6 and TRBJ2-3; no reliable D call. Material: naive T cells sorted from blood. This TCR derives from a man in his late teens or twenties in good health. The CDR3 loop reads CASRMAMFLADTQYF. CDR3 coding DNA: TGTGCCAGCAGGATGGCCATGTTTTTGGCAGATACGCAGTATTTT.